Presented here are 29 T cell receptor beta chains from one specimen sequenced in a study of cytomegalovirus exposure and HLA in healthy donors. Libraries were prepared by immunoSEQ multiplex PCR; TCRdb keeps only in-frame clonotypes and omits some of them. This table has fewer than 100,000 clones, under 95% appearing once. Sequenced: PBMCs. These TCRs come from a man aged 25-45 years in good health and CMV-seronegative.

CDR3 loop: CASSHRGWDRKETQYF. The CDR3 DNA follows: TGTGCCAGCAGCCACAGGGGATGGGACAGAAAAGAGACCCAGTACTTC. This chain joins TRBV11-2 and TRBJ2-5; 7 bases are shared with TRBD1. Germline V gives CDR1 SGHAT, CDR2 FQNNGV. With 5 bases clipped from V and 3 bases from J, the junction kept 12 bases outside the gene matches. The CDR3 has 16 residues.

This chain joins TRBV2 and TRBJ2-1; 7 bases agree with TRBD2. After removal of 7 bases from V and 4 bases from J, the junction contained 13 bases not matched to a gene. This CDR3 contains 16 residues. Germline lookup yields CDR1 SNHLY and CDR2 FYNNEI. The CDR3 loop reads CASKPTFSGAYNEQFF. The CDR3 coding sequence is TGTGCCAGCAAACCTACCTTCAGCGGGGCGTACAATGAGCAGTTCTTC.

This chain links TRBV6-1 with TRBJ2-1, with TRBD2 as a possible D gene (6 bases). CDR1 is MNHNS and CDR2 is SASEGT in the germline V gene. This CDR3 has 15 amino acids. Trimming removed 4 bases from V and 7 bases from J, with 17 bases in between. The CDR3 sequence: CASSGGGGIRNEQFF. CDR3 nucleotide sequence: TGTGCCAGCAGTGGTGGAGGAGGGATCAGAAATGAGCAGTTCTTC.

The V call is TRBV6-1, the J call TRBJ1-3, with a weak D call TRBD1 (5 bases). The CDR3 totals 15 residues. Trimming pared 7 bases from V and 8 bases from J, leaving 21 bases between. The germline V gene encodes CDR1 MNHNS and CDR2 SASEGT. The CDR3 loop reads CASTAAWQGQYTIYF. CDR3 DNA sequence: TGTGCCAGCACCGCCGCGTGGCAGGGTCAGTACACCATATATTTT.

The genes are TRBV18 and TRBJ2-5, with D perhaps TRBD1 (6 bases). The CDR3 has 16 amino acids. Trimming left V 2 bases short and J 2 bases short, with 15 bases between. The germline V gene encodes CDR1 KGHSH and CDR2 LQKENI. The CDR3 nucleotides read TGTGCCAGCTCACCAATTGGCCCAGGACAGCAAGAGACCCAGTACTTC. Translated: CASSPIGPGQQETQYF.

The rearrangement links TRBV11-2 to TRBJ1-2; D unclear. Germline loops: CDR1 SGHAT, CDR2 FQNNGV. The CDR3 extends over 15 amino acids. V lost 1 base and J lost 2, with 11 bases in between. The CDR3 coding sequence is TGTGCCAGCAGCTTAGGCGGGATCACAAACTATGGCTACACCTTC. Translation: CASSLGGITNYGYTF. The full variable domain, in which reference TRBV11-2 and TRBJ1-2 provide the parts outside the CDR3, is EAGVAQSPRYKIIEKRQSVAFWCNPISGHATLYWYQQILGQGPKLLIQFQNNGVVDDSQLPKDRFSAERLKGVDSTLKIQPAKLEDSAVYLCASSLGGITNYGYTFGSGTRLTVV.

The V and J genes are TRBV5-1 and TRBJ2-2; unclear D gene. There are 15 residues in the CDR3. V was cut by 1 base and J by 4 bases, with 11 bases left in between. In germline, CDR1 is SGHRS, CDR2 YFSETQ. CDR3: CASSLQSSSTGELFF. The CDR3, as DNA: TGCGCCAGCAGCTTGCAATCTAGTTCCACCGGGGAGCTGTTTTTT.

The chain links TRBV6-5 to TRBJ1-2; 8 bases map to TRBD1. The CDR3 is 15 amino acids. V gave up 4 bases and J gave up 6 bases; unmatched junction bases: 10. Per germline, CDR1 MNHEY and CDR2 SVGAGI. CDR3 sequence reads: CASSSTYRTGHGYTF. The CDR3 DNA follows: TGTGCCAGCAGTTCAACCTACCGGACAGGGCATGGCTACACCTTC.

The chain couples TRBV11-2 to TRBJ2-1, with 10 positions matching TRBD2. CDR1 is SGHAT and CDR2 is FQNNGV in the germline V gene. V lost 5 bases to trimming and J lost 8 bases; unmatched junction nucleotides: 3. The CDR3 consists of 13 residues. The CDR3: CASSLAGAHEQFF. The CDR3 nucleotides read TGTGCCAGCAGCCTAGCGGGAGCCCATGAGCAGTTCTTC.

The CDR3 reads CASNSGQMNTEAFF. CDR3 DNA sequence: TGTGCCAGCAACTCCGGACAGATGAACACTGAAGCTTTCTTT. V is TRBV5-4 and J is TRBJ1-1, with D perhaps matching TRBD1 (6 bases). This CDR3 is 14 amino acids long. Germline CDR1 SGHNT, CDR2 YYREEE (reference sequence). V was clipped by 6 bases and J by 0 bases, with 12 bases between them.

The gene calls are TRBV6-5 and TRBJ2-5, with a possible D match to TRBD2 (6 bases). The germline V and J ends were trimmed by 6 bases and 4 bases, with 9 bases remaining between them. Germline loops: CDR1 MNHEY, CDR2 SVGAGI. The CDR3 runs to 12 residues. CDR3 nucleotide sequence: TGTGCCAGCAGCAGAGCGGGAGAGACCCAGTACTTC. This translates into CASSRAGETQYF.

The chain couples TRBV5-4 to TRBJ2-3, with TRBD2 matching over 12 bases. The CDR3 covers 16 residues. With V trimmed by 5 bases and J by 4 bases, 8 bases remained unmatched. CDR1 is SGHNT, CDR2 YYREEE, per germline (reference sequence). The CDR3 bases are TGTGCCAGCAGACCGGGACTAGCGGGCCGTGCAGATACGCAGTATTTT. Translated, it gives CASRPGLAGRADTQYF.

This clone has only one observation. V gene TRBV9 combines with J gene TRBJ2-1; D may be TRBD2 (5 bases). This CDR3 spans 15 amino acids. Germline CDR1 reads SGDLS; CDR2 reads YYNGEE. Trimming left V 6 bases short and J 6 bases short, with 19 bases between. CDR3 DNA: TGTGCCAGCAACCCAAGCGGCGAATGGGGCAATGAGCAGTTCTTC. Translated: CASNPSGEWGNEQFF.

The chain has TRBV27 and TRBJ2-3, with D perhaps TRBD1 (6 bases). Germline CDR1 MNHEY, CDR2 SMNVEV (reference sequence). The ends were cut back, 7 bases at V and 2 bases at J, with 13 bases in the middle. CDR3 length equals 14 residues. The CDR3: CASTRGSTTDTQYF. DNA of the CDR3: TGTGCCAGCACCAGGGGATCTACCACAGATACGCAGTATTTT.

The rearrangement joins TRBV9 to TRBJ2-1; a possible D gene is TRBD2 (6 bases). Trimming pared 7 bases from V and 8 bases from J, leaving 13 bases between. The CDR3 is 12 amino acids. Looked up from germline, CDR1 is SGDLS and CDR2 is YYNGEE. CDR3: CASSRGLDEQFF. The CDR3, as DNA: TGTGCCAGCTCTCGGGGGTTGGATGAGCAGTTCTTC.

This chain links TRBV7-9 with TRBJ1-1; D is undetermined. The CDR3 covers 12 residues. Germline-derived CDR1 and CDR2 are SEHNR and FQNEAQ (reference sequence). V dropped 3 bases and J dropped 6 bases, with 8 bases sitting between them. CDR3 region: CASSFGFPEAFF. CDR3 nucleotides: TGTGCCAGCAGCTTCGGGTTTCCTGAAGCTTTCTTT.

The chain joins TRBV28 to TRBJ1-5, with TRBD1 matching over 7 bases. The CDR3 has 14 amino acids. Unmatched junction bases numbered 6, after V lost 3 bases and J lost 7 bases. Germline CDR1 reads MDHEN; CDR2 reads SYDVKM. Here the CDR3 reads CASSFLGGGQPQHF. The CDR3 bases are TGTGCCAGCAGTTTCCTAGGGGGCGGACAGCCCCAGCATTTT.

The V and J genes are TRBV6-1 and TRBJ1-5; D is possibly TRBD1 (5 bases). V was cut by 5 bases and J by 1 base, with 12 bases left in between. The CDR3 sequence is 15 residues long. The germline gives CDR1 MNHNS, CDR2 SASEGT. The DNA for the CDR3 is TGTGCCAGCAGTCCAGGGTGGGCGAGCAATCAGCCCCAGCATTTT. This gives the protein CASSPGWASNQPQHF.

The genes are TRBV7-6 and TRBJ2-1; TRBD2 is a possible D gene (6 bases). The CDR3 totals 18 residues. Germline-derived CDR1 and CDR2 are SGHVS and FNYEAQ. Trimming took 2 bases from V and 3 from J, leaving 20 bases between them. CDR3 region: CASSLKSYEGTFYNEQFF. Written as DNA, the CDR3 is TGTGCCAGCAGCTTAAAATCGTACGAAGGGACTTTCTACAATGAGCAGTTCTTC.

This sequence joins TRBV2 and TRBJ2-1, with D perhaps TRBD2 (6 bases). The CDR3 totals 16 residues. V was cut by 5 bases and J by 0 bases, with 14 bases left in between. Germline V lookup: CDR1 SNHLY, CDR2 FYNNEI. CDR3 nucleotides: TGTGCCAGCAGTTGGGACTTTACTAACTCCTACAATGAGCAGTTCTTC. Amino acids: CASSWDFTNSYNEQFF.

This rearrangement joins TRBV7-9 to TRBJ2-1, with 9 bases that match TRBD2. V lost 7 bases and J lost 6; bases outside the gene matches: 10. This CDR3 region has 15 residues. CDR1 is SEHNR and CDR2 is FQNEAQ in the germline V gene (reference sequence). CDR3 nucleotide sequence: TGTGCCAGCACCTCTTTCGGGACTAGCACCAATGAGCAGTTCTTC. Translated, it gives CASTSFGTSTNEQFF.

This chain joins TRBV5-5 and TRBJ1-1; D is possibly TRBD1 (5 bases). CDR1 and CDR2 from the germline V gene are SGHKS and YYEKEE (reference sequence). V lost 0 bases to trimming and J lost 0 bases, with 12 bases between them. The CDR3 covers 16 residues. The CDR3 protein is CASSLGHQGLNTEAFF. The CDR3 DNA reads as TGTGCCAGCAGCTTGGGTCATCAGGGCCTGAACACTGAAGCTTTCTTT. The full variable domain, its missing parts supplied by reference TRBV5-5 and TRBJ1-1, is DAGVTQSPTHLIKTRGQQVTLRCSPISGHKSVSWYQQVLGQGPQFIFQYYEKEERGRGNFPDRFSARQFPNYSSELNVNALLLGDSALYLCASSLGHQGLNTEAFFGQGTRLTVV.

This clone came up once. The chain couples TRBV5-4 to TRBJ2-1; D uncertain. V gave up 2 bases and J gave up 2 bases, with 14 bases separating them. Germline CDR1 is SGHNT and CDR2 is YYREEE (reference sequence). CDR3 length: 16 residues. The CDR3 region has the DNA TGTGCCAGCAGCTTTAAAATCGCTGCGACCTACAATGAGCAGTTCTTC. Its translation: CASSFKIAATYNEQFF.

J is TRBJ2-7 and V is TRBV6-6, with D perhaps TRBD2 (5 bases). This CDR3 spans 15 amino acids. Trimming shortened V by 10 bases and J by 4 bases, and 23 bases separated the two germline ends. The V gene's germline CDR1 is MNHNY and CDR2 SVGAGI (reference sequence). In DNA, the CDR3 is TGTGCCAACCAGCGAACCCCTAGCTCGGTATACGAGCAGTACTTC. It is translated as CANQRTPSSVYEQYF.

CDR3 bases: TGTGCCAGCTCACCTTCCGCCCCCCGCGGAGAGACCCAGTACTTC. This translates into CASSPSAPRGETQYF. V usage is TRBV18 and J usage is TRBJ2-5; D is ambiguous. Per the germline V gene, CDR1 is KGHSH and CDR2 is LQKENI. Trimming cost V 3 bases and J 4 bases, with 15 bases left between them. The CDR3 totals 15 residues.

This clone was seen more than once but under ten times. The rearrangement joins TRBV6-6 to TRBJ1-3; D is unclear. V lost 2 bases to trimming and J lost 1 base, with 6 bases between them. This CDR3 has 14 residues. The germline CDR1 and CDR2 sequences are MNHNY and SVGAGI (reference sequence). In DNA, the CDR3 is TGTGCCAGCAGTTACATCAGGTCTGGAAACACCATATATTTT. This gives the protein CASSYIRSGNTIYF.

The chain combines TRBV15 with TRBJ1-2; TRBD1 is a possible D gene (5 bases). The CDR3 spans 14 residues. V gave up 0 bases and J gave up 4 bases, with 9 bases separating them. Germline-derived CDR1 and CDR2 are LNHNV and YYDKDF (reference sequence). In DNA form, the CDR3 reads TGTGCCACCAGCAGAGATTTGGGGGGCTATGGCTACACCTTC. Translating gives CATSRDLGGYGYTF.

This CDR3 is CASSLAGTPVEQYF. CDR3 coding DNA: TGTGCCAGCAGCTTAGCAGGCACCCCGGTCGAGCAGTACTTC. The chain has TRBV11-2 and TRBJ2-7; no clear D gene. Trimming stripped 1 base from V and 6 bases from J, with 13 bases between. CDR1 and CDR2 (germline): SGHAT, FQNNGV. This CDR3 has 14 residues.

This chain's CDR3 is CSAWTGGQGEKLFF. The CDR3 DNA reads TGCAGCGCCTGGACAGGGGGCCAGGGTGAAAAACTGTTTTTT. V and J are TRBV29-1 and TRBJ1-4; 11 bases are shared with TRBD1. Per germline, CDR1 SQVTM and CDR2 ANQGSEA. Trimming removed 7 bases from V and 7 bases from J; junction bases left unmatched: 8. CDR3 length equals 14 residues.